What follows is one T cell receptor beta chain and its context. This clonotype was seen only a few times. Its cognate antigen has yet to be identified. Within one base of it there is no much larger clone, and no base qualities were kept. V loses 4 bases, J loses 2 bases, and the germline ends lie 18 bases apart. The CDR3, from cysteine to phenylalanine, totals 18 residues. The DNA shown is the 54-base CDR3, in frame from base 1. From the germline V gene, CDR1 is SNHLY and CDR2 is FYNNEI. Stable Graves' hyperthyroidism was defined as the absence of progression to ophthalmopathy over 18 months of follow-up. Hyperthyroidism patients were newly diagnosed, with disease duration under 2 months, and aged 18 to 65 years. Exclusion was applied to patients with uncontrolled infections, other autoimmune diseases, pregnancy or lactation. Clinical symptoms, serum thyroxine and TRAb, thyroid ultrasound, and orbital computed tomography formed the basis for the diagnoses. Trizol reagent was used to extract total RNA, and RNA quality was then checked on an Agilent 2100 Bioanalyzer.

The sample originates from a study of T cells in Graves' hyperthyroidism and ophthalmopathy (dated by TCRdb to about 2019). Some background on the complete study: A discovery cohort of about a hundred patients, about 40 with Graves' ophthalmopathy and about 58 with stable Graves' hyperthyroidism, was used to find distinguishing TCR V-J signatures. Prospective prediction of ophthalmopathy was tested in an independent validation cohort consisting of roughly 20 hyperthyroidism patients and around 17 patients who later progressed to ophthalmopathy. The roughly 91 discovery patients were randomly divided into training and test sets at a 7:3 ratio. In about six Graves' hyperthyroidism patients, the study also compared T-cell repertoires from thyroid tissue with T-cell repertoires from blood. Following sampling, methimazole starting at 30 mg daily was given to hyperthyroidism patients, and high-dose intravenous methylprednisolone was given to ophthalmopathy patients. According to the paper, TCR Vbeta CDR3 sequencing was carried out on approximately 140 peripheral blood samples, which came from approximately 43 ophthalmopathy, around 75 hyperthyroidism and approximately 17 progressor patients.

TCR beta CDR3 regions were amplified from RNA transcripts. A first-round RT-PCR of the TCR CDR3 used the HTBI primer set with the Qiagen OneStep RT-PCR kit. A second multiplex PCR round built the libraries, followed by size selection and purification. The libraries were sequenced on an Illumina HiSeq2000 using paired-end 100 bp reads. In the original analysis: SOAPnuke was used to process the raw data, throwing out any read that contained adapters or uncalled bases, had a mean Phred below 15, or lacked an exact constant-primer or identifier match. COPE v1.2.5 was used to merge the high-quality paired reads, and each unique nucleotide sequence was defined as a clonotype. MiTCR v1.1 was used to align clonotypes to the IMGT TRBV, TRBD and TRBJ reference segments. The analysis was restricted to V-J combinations with a frequency above 0.0001, which together covered 99.2% of the repertoires. A TCS score was defined as the ratio between F50 (clonal expansion) and ExV (chaos), using BLOSUM62-based TCRdist between CDR3 peptides within each V-J. Welch's t-statistics and random forest reduced around 510 V-J features to 13, which were used in a naive Bayes classifier (R e1071). Thyroid-blood repertoire similarity was quantified with the Morisita-Horn index. TCRdb passed the public sequencing reads through fastp at Q25 and MiXCR, retaining productive beta sequences. Records with the same CDR3 protein are collapsed into one entry carrying the most frequent genes and DNA. The V and J calls here are based on TCRdb, not the publication. The sample yields a few hundred thousand distinct CDR3 sequences; just over 45% were counted once. The top ten clones comprise around 7.7% of the sample.

The full study reports these points: Ophthalmopathy was separated from stable hyperthyroidism by a 13 V-J signature model, with roughly 88% sensitivity and approximately 81% specificity obtained in cross-validation and 80%/75% obtained in testing. Most expanded thyroid clonotypes (frequency above 0.001) were also detected in blood, a finding suggesting that blood repertoires may reflect thyroid immune responses. Sample size was not statistically predetermined, and blinding of investigators to group allocation was not performed. In validation, progression to ophthalmopathy was predicted by the model with nearly 71% sensitivity and 72.22% specificity, a median of about 6.8 months before onset.

The sample comprised peripheral blood or thyroid tissue (not recorded which). The sequence derives from a woman aged 18-29 years with Graves' hyperthyroidism. The V and J genes are TRBV2 and TRBJ1-6; the D gene is perhaps TRBD1, from 5 matching bases. The DNA is TGTGCCAGCAGTGCTAGCTCCGGGGCGCGGACCTATAATTCACCCCTCCACTTT. Translated, it reads CASSASSGARTYNSPLHF.